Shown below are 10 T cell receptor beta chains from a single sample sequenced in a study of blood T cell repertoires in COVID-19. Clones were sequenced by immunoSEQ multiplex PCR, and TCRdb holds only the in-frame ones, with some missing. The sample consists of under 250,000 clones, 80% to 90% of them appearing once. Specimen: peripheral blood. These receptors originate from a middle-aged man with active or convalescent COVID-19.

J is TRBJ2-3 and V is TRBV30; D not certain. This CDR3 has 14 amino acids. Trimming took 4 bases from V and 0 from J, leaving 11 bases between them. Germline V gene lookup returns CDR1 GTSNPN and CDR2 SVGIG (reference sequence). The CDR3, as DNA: TGTGCCTGGACCCCAACTGCTAGCACAGATACGCAGTATTTT. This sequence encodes CAWTPTASTDTQYF.

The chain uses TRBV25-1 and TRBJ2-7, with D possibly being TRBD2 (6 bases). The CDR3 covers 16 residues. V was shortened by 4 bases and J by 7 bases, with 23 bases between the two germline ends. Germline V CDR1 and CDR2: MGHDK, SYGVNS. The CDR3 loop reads CASSVGRDWTAGEQYF. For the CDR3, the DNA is TGTGCCAGCAGTGTTGGGCGGGACTGGACCGCGGGTGAGCAGTACTTC.

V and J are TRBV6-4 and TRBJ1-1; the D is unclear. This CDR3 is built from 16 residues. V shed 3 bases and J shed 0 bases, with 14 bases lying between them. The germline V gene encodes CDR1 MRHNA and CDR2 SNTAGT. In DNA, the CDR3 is TGTGCCAGCAGTGAAAATTATGGGCCGATGAACACTGAAGCTTTCTTT. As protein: CASSENYGPMNTEAFF.

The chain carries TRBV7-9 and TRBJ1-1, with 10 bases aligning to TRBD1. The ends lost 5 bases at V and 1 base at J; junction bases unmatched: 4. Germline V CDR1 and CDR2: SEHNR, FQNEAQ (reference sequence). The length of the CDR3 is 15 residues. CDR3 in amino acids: CASSTRQGANTEAFF. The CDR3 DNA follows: TGTGCCAGCAGCACGCGACAGGGGGCGAACACTGAAGCTTTCTTT.

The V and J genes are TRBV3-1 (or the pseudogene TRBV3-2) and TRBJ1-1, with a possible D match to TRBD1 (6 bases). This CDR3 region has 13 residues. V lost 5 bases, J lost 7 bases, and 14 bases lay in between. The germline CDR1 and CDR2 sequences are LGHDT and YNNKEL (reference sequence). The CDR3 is CASSIRTDHEAFF. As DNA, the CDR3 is TGTGCCAGCAGCATTCGGACAGACCATGAAGCTTTCTTT.

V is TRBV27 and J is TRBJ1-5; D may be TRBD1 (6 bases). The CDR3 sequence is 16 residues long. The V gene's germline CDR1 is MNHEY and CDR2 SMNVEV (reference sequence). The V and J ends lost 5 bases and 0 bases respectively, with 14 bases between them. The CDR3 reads CASSPRTVDSNQPQHF. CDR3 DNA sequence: TGTGCCAGCAGTCCCCGGACAGTGGATAGCAATCAGCCCCAGCATTTT.

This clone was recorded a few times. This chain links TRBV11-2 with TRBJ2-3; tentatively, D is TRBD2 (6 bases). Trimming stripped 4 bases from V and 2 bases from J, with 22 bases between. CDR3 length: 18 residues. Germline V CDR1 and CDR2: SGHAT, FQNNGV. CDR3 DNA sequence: TGTGCCAGCAGCTCCCCTGGGAGTAGCGGCCACCTCACAGATACGCAGTATTTT. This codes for CASSSPGSSGHLTDTQYF. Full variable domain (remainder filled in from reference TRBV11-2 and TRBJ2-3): EAGVAQSPRYKIIEKRQSVAFWCNPISGHATLYWYQQILGQGPKLLIQFQNNGVVDDSQLPKDRFSAERLKGVDSTLKIQPAKLEDSAVYLCASSSPGSSGHLTDTQYFGPGTRLTVL.

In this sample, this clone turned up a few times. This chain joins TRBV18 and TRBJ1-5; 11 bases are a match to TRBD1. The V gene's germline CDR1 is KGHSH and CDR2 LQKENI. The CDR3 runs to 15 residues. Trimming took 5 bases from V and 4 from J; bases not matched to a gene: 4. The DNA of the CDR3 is TGTGCCAGCTCATCCTGGGACAGGGGGAATCAGCCCCAGCATTTT. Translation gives CASSSWDRGNQPQHF.

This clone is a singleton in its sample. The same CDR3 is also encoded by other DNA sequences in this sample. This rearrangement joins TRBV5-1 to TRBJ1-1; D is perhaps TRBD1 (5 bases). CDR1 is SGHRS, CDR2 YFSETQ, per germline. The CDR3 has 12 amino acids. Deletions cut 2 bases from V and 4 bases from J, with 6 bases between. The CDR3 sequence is CASSFGGTEAFF. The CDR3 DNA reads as TGCGCCAGCAGCTTCGGGGGCACTGAAGCTTTCTTT.

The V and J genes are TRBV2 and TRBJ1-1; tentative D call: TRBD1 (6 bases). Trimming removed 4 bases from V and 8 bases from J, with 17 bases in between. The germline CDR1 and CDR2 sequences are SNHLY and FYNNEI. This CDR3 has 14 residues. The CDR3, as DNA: TGTGCCAGCAGTGTGCGTAGGACAGCGCCCGAAGCTTTCTTT. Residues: CASSVRRTAPEAFF.